This T cell receptor beta chain is from a study of T cell responses to AZD1222 COVID-19 vaccine. Sequencing used immunoSEQ multiplex PCR; TCRdb keeps in-frame clones, though not all of them. The sample has around 100,000 clones, more than 85% seen once. The CDR3 totals 17 residues. In germline, CDR1 is PRHDT, CDR2 FYEKMQ (reference sequence). The V segment lost 5 bases and the J segment 4 bases; nucleotides outside the gene matches: 11. The gene calls are TRBV13 and TRBJ2-6, with 7 bases lining up with TRBD2. The sequence derives from an adult in good health. Sequencing used peripheral blood, obtained on day 0 of AZD1222 vaccination. The CDR3 DNA sequence: TGTGCCAGCAGCCCCTACGTGGGGGGGTTCGGGGCCAACGTCCTGACTTTC. Its translation: CASSPYVGGFGANVLTF.